These 14 T cell receptor beta chains were sequenced from one sample in a study of blood T cells in healthy people across ages. PCR was performed a second time for roughly 7 to 12 cycles using a sample-barcoded 5' primer and a J-beta primer mix. A single record per CDR3 protein comes from TCRdb applying MiXCR to the 5' RACE reads. In the table there are 1,500,000 or so distinct CDR3 sequences, roughly 59% of which are singletons. Sequencing was done on a sample of blood. Receptors were obtained from a young man in good health.

Note on this clonotype: An end of the junction does not agree with germline; a read error may underlie this. The chain links TRBV12-3 or TRBV12-4 to TRBJ2-1; 7 bases match TRBD2. CDR3 length: 15 residues. DNA of the CDR3: TGTGCAAGCAGGCCCCTTGGTGGGGGGGGCAATGAGCAGTTCTTC. As protein: CASRPLGGGGNEQFF.

The chain couples TRBV4-1 to TRBJ2-5; D call uncertain. Germline V gene sequence: CDR1 MGHRA, CDR2 YSYEKL. The length of the CDR3 is 14 residues. V dropped 0 bases and J dropped 11 bases, with 16 bases sitting between them. The CDR3 coding sequence is TGCGCCAGCAGCCAAGATCCCGGCACCTTGGAGCAGTACTTC. Translated: CASSQDPGTLEQYF.

This clonotype was counted a few times. The chain links TRBV9 to TRBJ2-3, with 9 bases identical to TRBD2. The V and J ends lost 0 bases and 2 bases, in that order; junction bases with no gene match: 4. The CDR3 has 16 amino acids. Germline V gives CDR1 SGDLS, CDR2 YYNGEE. Written as DNA, the CDR3 is TGTGCCAGCAGCGTAGAAGCGGGGGGATACACAGATACGCAGTATTTT. Translating it yields CASSVEAGGYTDTQYF.

The chain is built from TRBV29-1 and TRBJ2-7; possibly TRBD1 or TRBD2 for D (5 bases each). V gave up 5 bases and J gave up 2 bases, with 19 bases separating them. Looked up from germline, CDR1 is SQVTM and CDR2 is ANQGSEA. CDR3 length: 15 residues. The CDR3 coding sequence is TGCAGCGTTCGGGCGAGGGGTCAGGGTCCCTACGAGCAGTACTTC. Protein: CSVRARGQGPYEQYF.

This sequence joins TRBV20-1 and TRBJ2-7; TRBD2 aligns across 7 bases. CDR1 and CDR2 from the germline V gene are DFQATT and SNEGSKA (reference sequence). The CDR3 spans 13 residues. V was clipped by 7 bases and J by 0 bases; unmatched bases: 6. The CDR3, as DNA: TGCAGTGTGACTAGCCAGAGCTCCTACGAGCAGTACTTC. Its protein is CSVTSQSSYEQYF.

The gene calls are TRBV12-3 or TRBV12-4 and TRBJ1-2; D possibly corresponds to TRBD1 (6 bases). The CDR3 runs to 13 residues. Trimming left V 3 bases short and J 4 bases short, with 9 bases between. CDR3 DNA: TGTGCCAGCAGTTTTGGACAGCTCTATGGCTACACCTTC. This codes for CASSFGQLYGYTF.

The chain employs TRBV12-3 or TRBV12-4 and TRBJ2-7; a possible D gene is TRBD1 (6 bases). The J call may be incorrect, as the DNA end agrees better with TRBJ2-5. The CDR3 is 13 amino acids. In DNA form, the CDR3 reads TGTGCCAGCAGACCACAGGGCGTCGAGACCCAGTACTTC. Protein sequence: CASRPQGVETQYF.

The chain couples TRBV27 to TRBJ2-7, with TRBD1 matching 8 bases. CDR1 and CDR2 (germline): MNHEY, SMNVEV (reference sequence). V lost 3 bases, J lost 5 bases, and 9 bases stayed unmatched. This CDR3 contains 15 residues. The CDR3 here is CASSFGGQGADEQYF. The CDR3, as DNA: TGTGCCAGCAGTTTTGGGGGGCAGGGGGCTGACGAGCAGTACTTC.

Only a few counts were recorded for this clonotype. The V gene is TRBV12-3 or TRBV12-4, the J gene TRBJ2-7; possibly TRBD1 for D (7 bases). The CDR3 has 15 residues. V was cut by 3 bases and J by 5 bases, with 17 bases left in between. Written as DNA, the CDR3 is TGTGCCAGCAGTTTTAGCCAGGGGGGATGGGACGAGCAGTACTTC. Its protein is CASSFSQGGWDEQYF.

This clonotype was observed a handful of times. One end of the junction varies from germline; a read error may be responsible. V usage is TRBV29-1 and J usage is TRBJ2-4; 7 bases are a match to TRBD1. The CDR3 extends over 14 amino acids. In germline, CDR1 is SQVTM, CDR2 ANQGSEA. CDR3 amino acids: CSVGPGGANNIQYF. CDR3 coding DNA: TGCAGCGTTGGGCCAGGGGGAGCCAATAACATTCAGTACTTC.

The chain couples TRBV5-6 to TRBJ1-1; possibly TRBD1 for D (5 bases). V lost 4 bases and J lost 6, with 10 bases in between. Germline V gene sequence: CDR1 SGHDT, CDR2 YYEEEE. The CDR3 contains 12 residues. The CDR3 DNA reads as TGTGCCAGCAGCATGCAGACAGCTGAAGCTTTCTTT. Its protein is CASSMQTAEAFF.

V and J are TRBV6-5 and TRBJ2-5, with D perhaps given as TRBD1 or TRBD2 (5 bases each). Per germline, CDR1 MNHEY and CDR2 SVGAGI. Trimming left V 3 bases short and J 5 bases short, with 13 bases between. The length of the CDR3 is 14 residues. CDR3 residues: CASSYAEGTETQYF. The CDR3 region has the DNA TGTGCCAGCAGTTATGCAGAAGGGACGGAGACCCAGTACTTC.

This chain uses TRBV7-2 with TRBJ2-1, with TRBD1 as a possible D gene (5 bases). Deletions cut 2 bases from V and 7 bases from J, with 15 bases between. The CDR3 contains 15 residues. The germline gives CDR1 SGHTA, CDR2 FQGNSA. In DNA, the CDR3 is TGTGCCAGCAGCTTATCAAGGCAGGGCCAGAATGAGCAGTTCTTC. Translation: CASSLSRQGQNEQFF.

This clonotype appeared a few times. The chain couples TRBV4-1 to TRBJ2-3, with D hard to call. The germline CDR1 and CDR2 sequences are MGHRA and YSYEKL. The CDR3 is 14 amino acids. Between the trimmed V and J ends, which lost 4 bases and 2 bases, there was a span of 10 bases. CDR3 residues: CASSRSALTDTQYF. The CDR3 region has the DNA TGCGCCAGCAGCCGATCCGCCCTCACAGATACGCAGTATTTT.